The 27 T cell receptor beta chains below come from one sample, sequenced in a study of blood T cell repertoires in COVID-19. This table comes from immunoSEQ multiplex PCR, and its TCRdb copy is limited to in-frame clones, with some not included. The sample records over 350,000 clones, roughly 85% being singletons. The sample comprised peripheral blood. These TCRs come from a woman younger than 45 with active or convalescent COVID-19.

The chain has TRBV19 and TRBJ1-5; TRBD1 aligns across 7 bases. CDR3 length equals 15 residues. The V segment lost 10 bases and the J segment 0 bases; nucleotides outside the gene matches: 9. Germline loops: CDR1 LNHDA, CDR2 SQIVND (reference sequence). The CDR3 protein is CATKGTEYSNQPQHF. The CDR3 bases are TGTGCCACTAAAGGGACAGAGTATAGCAATCAGCCCCAGCATTTT.

This clone was counted a few times. The chain employs TRBV19 and TRBJ2-7; the D gene is possibly TRBD2 (5 bases). V was shortened by 3 bases and J by 4 bases, with 22 bases between the two germline ends. CDR3 length equals 17 residues. Germline V gene lookup returns CDR1 LNHDA and CDR2 SQIVND (reference sequence). The DNA for the CDR3 is TGTGCCAGTAGTATGCCCGTCGGGCTAGCCGCTGGATACGAGCAGTACTTC. Amino acids: CASSMPVGLAAGYEQYF.

The rearrangement links TRBV6-4 to TRBJ1-2; TRBD1 matches at 11 bases. The length of the CDR3 is 16 residues. Germline V gene sequence: CDR1 MRHNA, CDR2 SNTAGT. J lost 7 bases, V lost 4 bases, and 11 bases had no gene match. The CDR3 region is CASSGTLGGQGAGYTF. The CDR3 DNA reads TGTGCCAGCAGTGGCACGCTCGGTGGACAGGGGGCTGGCTACACCTTC.

This chain joins TRBV6-5 and TRBJ2-1; TRBD2 matches 8 bases. V dropped 7 bases and J dropped 7; count of bases not matched to a gene: 12. The germline CDR1 and CDR2 sequences are MNHEY and SVGAGI. The CDR3 runs 15 residues. Written as DNA, the CDR3 is TGTGCCAGCACCCCCATAGCGGGATCCATGAATGAGCAGTTCTTC. Translated: CASTPIAGSMNEQFF.

The chain employs TRBV7-9 and TRBJ1-3; TRBD1 is a possible D gene (5 bases). V shed 5 bases and J shed 2 bases, with 10 bases lying between them. Germline CDR1 is SEHNR and CDR2 is FQNEAQ (reference sequence). The CDR3 runs 14 residues. CDR3 sequence: CASSRPGAGNTIYF. In DNA form, the CDR3 reads TGTGCCAGCAGCCGCCCGGGGGCTGGAAACACCATATATTTT. Complete variable domain (other parts from reference TRBV7-9 and TRBJ1-3): DTGVSQNPRHKITKRGQNVTFRCDPISEHNRLYWYRQTLGQGPEFLTYFQNEAQLEKSRLLSDRFSAERPKGSFSTLEIQRTEQGDSAMYLCASSRPGAGNTIYFGEGSWLTVV.

The V and J genes are TRBV6-4 and TRBJ2-1; D is perhaps TRBD2 (5 bases). This CDR3 is built from 15 residues. V was cut by 3 bases and J by 2 bases, with 11 bases left in between. Germline-derived CDR1 and CDR2 are MRHNA and SNTAGT. CDR3 sequence reads: CASSESREPYNEQFF. CDR3 bases: TGTGCCAGCAGTGAATCGAGGGAACCCTACAATGAGCAGTTCTTC.

This chain connects TRBV4-1 to TRBJ1-1; 8 nucleotides line up with TRBD1. V was pared by 3 bases and J by 4 bases, with 7 bases of the junction left unmatched. In germline, CDR1 is MGHRA, CDR2 YSYEKL. This CDR3 has 15 amino acids. The CDR3 coding sequence is TGCGCCAGCAGCCATGAGGACAGGGTGGGCACTGAAGCTTTCTTT. Amino acids: CASSHEDRVGTEAFF.

The genes are TRBV10-3 and TRBJ2-1, with TRBD2 matching over 12 bases. With 7 bases clipped from V and 7 bases from J, the junction kept 8 bases outside the gene matches. The CDR3 contains 15 residues. Germline-derived CDR1 and CDR2 are ENHRY and SYGVKD. CDR3 sequence: CAITSLAGGRNEQFF. CDR3 DNA sequence: TGTGCCATCACCTCCCTAGCGGGAGGGAGAAATGAGCAGTTCTTC.

This chain connects TRBV25-1 to TRBJ2-1; 8 bases fit TRBD2. The J segment lost 9 bases and the V segment lost 4 bases, leaving 11 bases of the junction unmatched. The CDR3 extends over 15 amino acids. Germline V CDR1 and CDR2: MGHDK, SYGVNS. Here the CDR3 reads CASSARGGLSGEQFF. The CDR3 DNA follows: TGTGCCAGCAGTGCCCGGGGGGGACTCTCAGGTGAGCAGTTCTTC.

J is TRBJ2-7 and V is TRBV11-2; the match to TRBD2 covers 14 bases. V was clipped by 5 bases and J by 4 bases; unmatched bases: 4. This CDR3 contains 15 residues. Germline values: CDR1 SGHAT, CDR2 FQNNGV. In nucleotides, the CDR3 is TGTGCCAGCAGCCCGGGACTAGCGGGAGTTTACGAGCAGTACTTC. This codes for CASSPGLAGVYEQYF. Filled out from reference TRBV11-2 and TRBJ2-7, the complete variable domain reads EAGVAQSPRYKIIEKRQSVAFWCNPISGHATLYWYQQILGQGPKLLIQFQNNGVVDDSQLPKDRFSAERLKGVDSTLKIQPAKLEDSAVYLCASSPGLAGVYEQYFGPGTRLTVT.

This clone was counted a few times. The V and J genes are TRBV27 and TRBJ1-5; D remains unclear. The ends were cut back, 3 bases at V and 6 bases at J, with 12 bases in the middle. CDR3 length: 14 residues. From germline, CDR1 is MNHEY and CDR2 SMNVEV (reference sequence). CDR3 DNA: TGTGCCAGCAGTTTGACTGATGAAAGTCAGCCCCAGCATTTT. As protein: CASSLTDESQPQHF.

A few counts support this clone. This chain links TRBV5-1 with TRBJ2-7; D is uncertain. The length of the CDR3 is 13 residues. The germline V and J ends were trimmed by 0 bases and 3 bases, with 7 bases remaining between them. Looked up from germline, CDR1 is SGHRS and CDR2 is YFSETQ. The CDR3 coding sequence is TGCGCCAGCAGCTTGGGAATGCGCTACGAGCAGTACTTC. It specifies CASSLGMRYEQYF.

The rearrangement links TRBV6-2 or TRBV6-3 to TRBJ2-1, with 7 bases fitting TRBD2. Germline CDR1 is MNHEY and CDR2 is SVGEGT. There are 14 residues in the CDR3. V shed 4 bases and J 10 bases; nucleotides not matched to a gene: 10. In DNA form, the CDR3 reads TGTGCCAGCAGTTCGCTAGCGGCCACCGGGGAGCAGTTCTTC. This sequence encodes CASSSLAATGEQFF.

The J gene is TRBJ1-6, the V gene TRBV5-1; 8 positions match TRBD1. Germline CDR1 SGHRS, CDR2 YFSETQ. The V segment lost 2 bases and the J segment 8 bases; nucleotides outside the gene matches: 6. The CDR3 is 15 amino acids. CDR3 protein: CASSLENRGDSPLHF. CDR3 nucleotide sequence: TGCGCCAGCAGCTTAGAGAACAGGGGGGATTCACCCCTCCACTTT.

The rearrangement joins TRBV2 to TRBJ2-2; 9 positions match TRBD2. CDR1 and CDR2 from the germline V gene are SNHLY and FYNNEI. This CDR3 region has 17 residues. The junction had 10 bases not matched to a gene; V was cut back by 2 bases and J by 6 bases. The CDR3 DNA reads as TGTGCCAGCAGTGAATGGGGCGCGGGAGGGCCCTCCGGGGAGCTGTTTTTT. Translation: CASSEWGAGGPSGELFF.

The V and J genes are TRBV19 and TRBJ2-1; 7 nucleotides agree with TRBD1. The germline V gene has CDR1 LNHDA and CDR2 SQIVND (reference sequence). The ends lost 3 bases at V and 4 bases at J; junction bases unmatched: 6. The CDR3 extends over 15 amino acids. CDR3 in amino acids: CASSILGQDYNEQFF. CDR3 DNA: TGTGCCAGTAGTATCCTAGGACAGGATTACAATGAGCAGTTCTTC.

The J gene is TRBJ1-2, the V gene TRBV6-1; D perhaps matches TRBD1 (5 bases). CDR1 is MNHNS and CDR2 is SASEGT in the germline V gene. Deletions cut 3 bases from V and 5 bases from J, with 19 bases between. This CDR3 has 16 amino acids. CDR3 region: CASSEFPGTGVYGYTF. The CDR3, as DNA: TGTGCCAGCAGTGAGTTCCCAGGTACAGGTGTATATGGCTACACCTTC.

This chain joins TRBV7-2 and TRBJ2-5; possibly TRBD2 for D (6 bases). The V end was cut by 2 bases, the J end by 2 bases, with 12 bases between. CDR1 and CDR2 (germline): SGHTA, FQGNSA. There are 15 residues in the CDR3. CDR3 in amino acids: CASSLLAGRQETQYF. Written as DNA, the CDR3 is TGTGCCAGCAGCTTATTGGCGGGGAGACAAGAGACCCAGTACTTC. The complete variable domain, with remaining parts taken from reference TRBV7-2 and TRBJ2-5, reads GAGVSQSPSNKVTEKGKDVELRCDPISGHTALYWYRQSLGQGLEFLIYFQGNSAPDKSGLPSDRFSAERTGGSVSTLTIQRTQQEDSAVYLCASSLLAGRQETQYFGPGTRLLVL.

The chain is built from TRBV25-1 and TRBJ2-7; 8 nucleotides agree with TRBD1. This CDR3 spans 13 amino acids. The V gene's germline CDR1 is MGHDK and CDR2 SYGVNS. V trimming: 8 bases; J trimming: 5 bases; junction bases outside the gene matches: 8. CDR3 nucleotide sequence: TGTGCCAGCTCAAGGACAGGGAGGAACGAGCAGTACTTC. This translates into CASSRTGRNEQYF.

Comments on this clone: At the DNA level, this CDR3 is encoded by other sequences in the same sample as well. The gene calls are TRBV18 and TRBJ1-2; tentatively, D is TRBD1 (6 bases). The V gene's germline CDR1 is KGHSH and CDR2 LQKENI. This CDR3 region has 13 residues. Trimming removed 2 bases at V and 2 bases at J, with 6 bases between. The CDR3 sequence: CASSPGQNYGYTF. CDR3 nucleotide sequence: TGTGCCAGCTCACCAGGACAGAACTATGGCTACACCTTC.

This chain uses TRBV3-1 (or the pseudogene TRBV3-2) with TRBJ2-3; 13 bases are shared with TRBD2. The trim removed 1 base at V and 3 bases at J, leaving 13 bases unmatched. CDR3 length: 20 residues. Germline V gene lookup returns CDR1 LGHDT and CDR2 YNNKEL (reference sequence). CDR3: CASSQGLFSRTSGRTDTQYF. In DNA form, the CDR3 reads TGTGCCAGCAGCCAAGGGTTGTTTTCCCGGACTAGCGGGAGAACAGATACGCAGTATTTT.

The chain joins TRBV6-1 to TRBJ1-2, with 7 positions matching TRBD1. J was trimmed by 2 bases and V by 2 bases; bases with no gene match: 5. Germline CDR1 MNHNS, CDR2 SASEGT. The CDR3 contains 15 residues. The CDR3 loop reads CASSELGTDNYGYTF. CDR3 coding DNA: TGTGCCAGCAGTGAATTGGGGACAGACAACTATGGCTACACCTTC.

The V call is TRBV25-1, the J call TRBJ2-1, with 7 bases identical to TRBD1. V trimming: 3 bases; J trimming: 10 bases; junction bases outside the gene matches: 6. Germline CDR1 is MGHDK and CDR2 is SYGVNS. The CDR3 totals 13 residues. CDR3 sequence: CASSDHRGLEQFF. In DNA form, the CDR3 reads TGTGCCAGCAGTGACCACAGGGGTTTGGAGCAGTTCTTC.

The chain joins TRBV6-5 to TRBJ2-5; TRBD1 agrees at 8 bases. V lost 0 bases to trimming and J lost 4 bases; unmatched junction nucleotides: 7. The CDR3 totals 16 residues. The germline V gene encodes CDR1 MNHEY and CDR2 SVGAGI. In DNA, the CDR3 is TGTGCCAGCAGTTACTCCTCGACAGGGGTGGGAGAGACCCAGTACTTC. Translating gives CASSYSSTGVGETQYF.

The V call is TRBV28, the J call TRBJ2-7, with D possibly matching TRBD1 (5 bases). The CDR3 runs to 15 residues. Germline lookup yields CDR1 MDHEN and CDR2 SYDVKM. V was shortened by 3 bases and J by 1 base, with 13 bases between the two germline ends. This CDR3 reads CASSLTVPPSYEQYF. CDR3 coding DNA: TGTGCCAGCAGTTTGACAGTCCCACCGTCCTACGAGCAGTACTTC.

CDR3 protein: CASSRDSTYQPQHF. The CDR3 bases are TGTGCCAGTAGTAGGGACAGTACGTATCAGCCCCAGCATTTT. V and J are TRBV19 and TRBJ1-5; TRBD1 matches 7 bases. Germline V gene lookup returns CDR1 LNHDA and CDR2 SQIVND (reference sequence). Losses at the gene ends were 4 bases for V and 5 bases for J; bases not matched to a gene: 5. This CDR3 contains 14 residues.

The gene calls are TRBV2 and TRBJ2-5, with TRBD2 matching over 12 bases. The V segment lost 2 bases and the J segment 2 bases; nucleotides outside the gene matches: 9. The CDR3 extends over 18 amino acids. Germline-derived CDR1 and CDR2 are SNHLY and FYNNEI. CDR3 residues: CASSEMSSGGAMQETQYF. CDR3 sequence (DNA): TGTGCCAGCAGTGAAATGTCTAGCGGGGGGGCGATGCAAGAGACCCAGTACTTC. Based on the CDR3 plus reference TRBV2 and TRBJ2-5, the full variable domain is EPEVTQTPSHQVTQMGQEVILRCVPISNHLYFYWYRQILGQKVEFLVSFYNNEISEKSEIFDDQFSVERPDGSNFTLKIRSTKLEDSAMYFCASSEMSSGGAMQETQYFGPGTRLLVL.